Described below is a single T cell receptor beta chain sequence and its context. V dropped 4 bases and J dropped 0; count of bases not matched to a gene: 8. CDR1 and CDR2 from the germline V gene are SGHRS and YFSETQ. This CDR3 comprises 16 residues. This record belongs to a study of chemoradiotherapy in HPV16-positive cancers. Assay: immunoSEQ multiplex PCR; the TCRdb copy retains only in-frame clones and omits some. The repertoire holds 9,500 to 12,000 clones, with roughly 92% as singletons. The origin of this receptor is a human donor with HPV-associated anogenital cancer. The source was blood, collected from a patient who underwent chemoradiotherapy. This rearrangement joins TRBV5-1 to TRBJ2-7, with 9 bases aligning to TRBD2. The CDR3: CASSLWGLASSYEQYF. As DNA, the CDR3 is TGCGCCAGCAGCCTATGGGGACTAGCCAGCTCCTACGAGCAGTACTTC.